The 4 T cell receptor beta chains given below trace back to one sample, sequenced in a study of blood T cell repertoires in COVID-19. Clones were sequenced by immunoSEQ multiplex PCR, and TCRdb holds only the in-frame ones, with some missing. In the table there are 200,000 to 250,000 clones, about 85% of which are singletons. The source material was peripheral blood. The receptors here all came from a man aged 40-50 years with acute or convalescent COVID-19.

The rearrangement links TRBV5-8 to TRBJ1-5; a possible D gene is TRBD1 (6 bases). Trimming shortened V by 0 bases and J by 4 bases, and 17 bases separated the two germline ends. This CDR3 region has 17 residues. CDR1 is SGHTS, CDR2 YDEGEE, per germline. CDR3: CASSLDKRTAWNQPQHF. DNA of the CDR3: TGTGCCAGCAGCTTGGATAAAAGGACAGCTTGGAATCAGCCCCAGCATTTT. Complete variable domain (other parts from reference TRBV5-8 and TRBJ1-5): EAGVTQSPTHLIKTRGQQATLRCSPISGHTSVYWYQQALGLGLQFLLWYDEGEERNRGNFPPRFSGRQFPNYSSELNVNALELEDSALYLCASSLDKRTAWNQPQHFGDGTRLSIL.

The chain combines TRBV6-1 with TRBJ1-2; D unclear. There are 14 residues in the CDR3. Looked up from germline, CDR1 is MNHNS and CDR2 is SASEGT. V lost 2 bases, J lost 5 bases, and 12 bases lay in between. CDR3 in DNA: TGTGCCAGCAGTGAAAACAGTCCTCCTTATGGCTACACCTTC. Encoded protein: CASSENSPPYGYTF.

V and J are TRBV7-9 and TRBJ1-1, with D perhaps TRBD1 (6 bases). The CDR3 has 14 amino acids. Looked up from germline, CDR1 is SEHNR and CDR2 is FQNEAQ (reference sequence). V lost 1 base, J lost 5 bases, and 11 bases lay in between. The chain's CDR3 is CASSLVFTGTEAFF. The CDR3 DNA follows: TGTGCCAGCAGCTTAGTGTTCACAGGGACTGAAGCTTTCTTT.

V usage is TRBV7-9 and J usage is TRBJ2-5, with TRBD2 as a possible D gene (5 bases). CDR3 size: 14 residues. The germline V and J ends were trimmed by 1 base and 4 bases, with 10 bases remaining between them. Germline values: CDR1 SEHNR, CDR2 FQNEAQ (reference sequence). In DNA, the CDR3 is TGTGCCAGCAGCTTAGGCGGCGCGGGAGAGACCCAGTACTTC. Translating gives CASSLGGAGETQYF.